This is a list of T cell receptor beta chains from one sample in a study of blood T cell repertoires in COVID-19. Clones were read by immunoSEQ multiplex PCR, and TCRdb kept only the in-frame ones, dropping some. The sample contains 150,000 to 200,000 clones, about 86% of which appear only once. The material sequenced was peripheral blood. All receptors come from a woman of 80 years or more with acute or convalescent COVID-19. Both conserved end residues are part of each CDR3. Each record gives: CDR3 length, clone size, V gene, J gene, D gene, CDR3 DNA, CDR3 protein. D genes are given only for firm matches. Size is omitted from some rows. Given values are once, few, many or a class for expanded clones.

17	few	TRBV4-1	TRBJ2-3	.	TGCGCCAGCAGCCAAGTGGGAACGGGGGGCCAGGGAGATACGCAGTATTTT	CASSQVGTGGQGDTQYF
17	few	TRBV7-9	TRBJ2-6	.	TGTGCCAGCAGCTTAGTGATGGGGGCTGCGGGGGCCAACGTCCTGACTTTC	CASSLVMGAAGANVLTF
14	.	TRBV19	TRBJ1-6	.	TGTGCCAGTAGGGGACCGGGGGGCAGTTCACCCCTCCACTTT	CASRGPGGSSPLHF
13	.	TRBV18	TRBJ2-2	.	TGTGCCAGCTCACAGAGTCTAACCGGGGAGCTGTTTTTT	CASSQSLTGELFF
15	.	TRBV7-2	TRBJ2-1	TRBD2	TGTGCCAGCAGCTTAGTACTAGCGGGGAACAATGAGCAGTTCTTC	CASSLVLAGNNEQFF
13	.	TRBV4-3	TRBJ1-1	TRBD1	TGCGCCAGCAGCCTGACAGGGGAGACTGAAGCTTTCTTT	CASSLTGETEAFF
15	once	TRBV30	TRBJ1-4	.	TGTGCCTGGAGTGTATTTGGGAGCTCTCGGGAAAAACTGTTTTTT	CAWSVFGSSREKLFF
17	.	TRBV18	TRBJ2-1	TRBD2	TGTGCCAGCTCACCGCCGGGACTAGCGGGGCCGACGAATGAGCAGTTCTTC	CASSPPGLAGPTNEQFF
15	.	TRBV6-2/TRBV6-3	TRBJ2-1	TRBD2	TGTGCCAGCAGTAACGGACTAGCGGGAGCGTTTGAGCAGTTCTTC	CASSNGLAGAFEQFF
13	few	TRBV11-2	TRBJ1-2	.	TGTGCCAGCAGCTTATCGGGGGGCTTAGGCTACACCTTC	CASSLSGGLGYTF
15	few	TRBV5-6	TRBJ1-4	TRBD1	TGTGCCAGCAGCTTGGTGACAGGGGGCAATGAAAAACTGTTTTTT	CASSLVTGGNEKLFF
14	.	TRBV7-3	TRBJ1-1	.	TGTGCCAGCAGCACGGACGGGATCGGCACTGAAGCTTTCTTT	CASSTDGIGTEAFF